Each of the 18 T cell receptor beta chains below was sequenced from the same sample in a study of T cells after yellow fever vaccination. Using its own MiXCR run on the 5' RACE reads, TCRdb lists one record per CDR3 protein. This table has roughly 310,000 distinct CDR3 sequences, about 9.5% appearing once. The source was PBMCs, collected on the day of the first yellow fever vaccination. These receptors originate from a man in his late teens or twenties who received the YFV17D yellow fever vaccine.

This clonotype has more than one count but fewer than ten. The chain links TRBV5-1 to TRBJ1-1, with D perhaps matching TRBD1 (6 bases). This CDR3 is built from 14 residues. Germline CDR1 SGHRS, CDR2 YFSETQ. Trimming shortened V by 4 bases and J by 3 bases, and 13 bases separated the two germline ends. Here the CDR3 reads CASSPTGDHTEAFF. Here the CDR3 DNA reads TGCGCCAGCAGCCCGACAGGAGATCACACTGAAGCTTTCTTT.

V is TRBV29-1 and J is TRBJ2-2, with D hard to call. The CDR3 has 13 residues. The V gene lost 1 base and the J gene lost 1 base, with 4 bases spanning the gap. Per germline, CDR1 SQVTM and CDR2 ANQGSEA. The CDR3 nucleotides read TGCAGCGTTGAAGGTCAGAACACCGGGGAGCTGTTTTTT. Its translation is CSVEGQNTGELFF.

This clonotype was seen only a few times. J is TRBJ1-2 and V is TRBV6-5, with unresolved D. The germline V and J ends were trimmed by 2 bases and 5 bases, with 12 bases remaining between them. Per germline, CDR1 MNHEY and CDR2 SVGAGI. The CDR3 has 14 amino acids. CDR3 region: CASSYQPSLYGYTF. CDR3 nucleotides: TGTGCCAGCAGTTACCAGCCCAGCCTGTATGGCTACACCTTC.

This clonotype occurred a few times. The genes are TRBV4-2 and TRBJ2-5; the D gene is possibly TRBD2 (6 bases). Trimming took 0 bases from V and 1 from J, leaving 18 bases between them. CDR3 size: 18 residues. Germline CDR1 and CDR2: LGHNA and YNFKEQ. The CDR3 coding sequence is TGTGCCAGCAGCCAAGATCGAGACACGGGGGACCTCCAAGAGACCCAGTACTTC. Translation: CASSQDRDTGDLQETQYF.

This clonotype was observed a few times. The chain is built from TRBV24-1 and TRBJ2-1, with 8 nucleotides matching TRBD1. The CDR3 runs to 12 residues. Unmatched junction bases numbered 4, after V lost 7 bases and J lost 9 bases. Germline V gene data show CDR1 as KGHDR and CDR2 as SFDVKD. The CDR3 DNA sequence: TGTGCCACCAGCAAGGACAGGGCTGAGCAGTTCTTC. Amino acid sequence: CATSKDRAEQFF.

The table lists this clonotype with a few counts. The genes are TRBV20-1 and TRBJ2-7; 12 nucleotides match TRBD2. Germline CDR1 reads DFQATT; CDR2 reads SNEGSKA (reference sequence). The junction had 12 bases not matched to a gene; V was cut back by 3 bases and J by 6 bases. This CDR3 region has 16 residues. The CDR3, as DNA: TGCAGTGCTAGTAGGTCTGGTCTAGCGGGGGGGCCCGAGCAGTACGTC. Translated, it gives CSASRSGLAGGPEQYV.

The V gene is TRBV7-2, the J gene TRBJ2-3; the D is unclear. Trimming cost V 3 bases and J 4 bases, with 11 bases left between them. The CDR3 is 14 amino acids. Germline V gene sequence: CDR1 SGHTA, CDR2 FQGNSA. The CDR3 bases are TGTGCCAGCAGCTTTTCTTCTCCGCCAGATACGCAGTATTTT. Translated, it gives CASSFSSPPDTQYF. Together with reference TRBV7-2 and TRBJ2-3, the CDR3 gives the full variable domain: GAGVSQSPSNKVTEKGKDVELRCDPISGHTALYWYRQSLGQGLEFLIYFQGNSAPDKSGLPSDRFSAERTGGSVSTLTIQRTQQEDSAVYLCASSFSSPPDTQYFGPGTRLTVL.

This clonotype was observed a few times. V is TRBV5-1 and J is TRBJ1-1; no reliable D call. Germline CDR1 reads SGHRS; CDR2 reads YFSETQ. V was pared by 2 bases and J by 3 bases, with 8 bases between. CDR3 length: 13 residues. The CDR3 sequence is CASSLTVDTEAFF. The CDR3 bases are TGCGCCAGCAGCTTAACTGTGGACACTGAAGCTTTCTTT. Variable domain in full (rest from reference TRBV5-1 and TRBJ1-1): KAGVTQTPRYLIKTRGQQVTLSCSPISGHRSVSWYQQTPGQGLQFLFEYFSETQRNKGNFPGRFSGRQFSNSRSEMNVSTLELGDSALYLCASSLTVDTEAFFGQGTRLTVV.

In this sample, this clonotype turned up many times. This rearrangement joins TRBV18 to TRBJ2-1; D may be TRBD1 or TRBD2 (5 bases each). The CDR3 consists of 15 residues. V was trimmed by 3 bases and J by 12 bases, leaving 21 bases between them. CDR1 KGHSH and CDR2 LQKENI come from the germline V gene. The CDR3 loop is CASSPGPDGAIAQFF. CDR3 coding DNA: TGTGCCAGCTCACCGGGTCCCGACGGGGCAATCGCGCAGTTCTTC. Full variable domain (remainder filled in from reference TRBV18 and TRBJ2-1): NAGVMQNPRHLVRRRGQEARLRCSPMKGHSHVYWYRQLPEEGLKFMVYLQKENIIDESGMPKERFSAEFPKEGPSILRIQQVVRGDSAAYFCASSPGPDGAIAQFFGPGTRLTVL.

Many counts were recorded for this clonotype. V usage is TRBV10-3 and J usage is TRBJ1-4, with 10 bases matching TRBD1. The CDR3 length is 16 residues. The trim removed 6 bases at V and 8 bases at J, leaving 12 bases unmatched. Germline assignment: CDR1 ENHRY and CDR2 SYGVKD. The CDR3 DNA reads as TGTGCCATCAGCACCCGACCGGGACAGGGGATAGAAAAACTGTTTTTT. It codes for CAISTRPGQGIEKLFF.

DNA of the CDR3: TGCAGGATTCCGGGGAACACCTTC. It is translated as CRIPGNTF. V usage is TRBV20-1 and J usage is TRBJ1-2; D gene unclear. This CDR3 region has 8 residues. CDR1 and CDR2 from the germline V gene are DFQATT and SNEGSKA (reference sequence).

The chain recombines TRBV28 with TRBJ1-1, with D possibly TRBD1 on 6 matching bases. Germline lookup yields CDR1 MDHEN and CDR2 SYDVKM. This CDR3 contains 11 residues. V was shortened by 10 bases and J by 10 bases, with 16 bases between the two germline ends. In DNA, the CDR3 is TGTGCCATCAGGGGCCGTTGGGGAGCTTTCTTT. Its protein is CAIRGRWGAFF.

This clonotype turned up a few times. The genes are TRBV27 and TRBJ1-1; D gene ambiguous. The V end lost 5 bases, the J end lost 4 bases, and 14 bases lay between the germline ends. Germline CDR1 reads MNHEY; CDR2 reads SMNVEV (reference sequence). CDR3 length: 14 amino acids. The CDR3 DNA is TGTGCCAGCAGTCTCCGCCTAGCACGCACTGAAGCTTTCTTT. Protein sequence: CASSLRLARTEAFF.

This clonotype occurred once. The V and J genes are TRBV9 and TRBJ2-1, with 7 bases aligning to TRBD1. In germline, CDR1 is SGDLS, CDR2 YYNGEE. CDR3 length: 15 residues. V lost 8 bases, J lost 7 bases, and 15 bases stayed unmatched. The CDR3 region is CASTPMAGGWNEQFF. CDR3 DNA sequence: TGTGCCAGTACCCCTATGGCAGGGGGATGGAATGAGCAGTTCTTC.

The V and J genes are TRBV30 and TRBJ2-1, with no clear D. From germline, CDR1 is GTSNPN and CDR2 SVGIG (reference sequence). V lost 2 bases and J lost 6, with 17 bases in between. This CDR3 has 15 amino acids. CDR3 bases: TGTGCCTGGAGTATCGGCCGGCTACACAGCAATGAGCAGTTCTTC. Its protein is CAWSIGRLHSNEQFF. Filled out from reference TRBV30 and TRBJ2-1, the complete variable domain reads SQTIHQWPATLVQPVGSPLSLECTVEGTSNPNLYWYRQAAGRGLQLLFYSVGIGQISSEVPQNLSASRPQDRQFILSSKKLLLSDSGFYLCAWSIGRLHSNEQFFGPGTRLTVL.

There are a few counts of this clonotype. V usage is TRBV2 and J usage is TRBJ1-2; 9 positions agree with TRBD1. V was pared by 2 bases and J by 4 bases, with 8 bases of the junction left unmatched. The CDR3 loop spans 16 amino acids. CDR1 and CDR2 (germline): SNHLY, FYNNEI. CDR3 sequence: CASSESLPGQGYGYTF. The CDR3 nucleotides read TGTGCCAGCAGTGAAAGTCTCCCGGGACAGGGCTATGGCTACACCTTC.

This clonotype has at least ten counts. The gene calls are TRBV11-2 and TRBJ1-2, with D unclear. Looked up from germline, CDR1 is SGHAT and CDR2 is FQNNGV. The V end lost 5 bases, the J end lost 9 bases, and 16 bases lay between the germline ends. The CDR3 runs to 13 residues. CDR3 coding DNA: TGTGCCAGCAGCACCGAGGCGACTAGTCGCTACACCTTC. It is translated as CASSTEATSRYTF.

In this sample, this clonotype turned up a few times. This chain links TRBV7-9 with TRBJ1-5; a possible D gene is TRBD1 (6 bases). The CDR3 loop spans 13 amino acids. The V gene lost 4 bases and the J gene lost 9 bases, with 13 bases spanning the gap. In germline, CDR1 is SEHNR, CDR2 FQNEAQ (reference sequence). The CDR3 coding sequence is TGTGCCAGCAGCTCAACAGGGTCCCGGCCCCAGCATTTT. Translated: CASSSTGSRPQHF.